This TCR beta chain was sequenced in a study of T-cell reconstitution after alpha-beta-depleted transplantation in children. TCRbeta library preparation incorporated unique molecular identifiers. In TCRdb, the PCR reads were re-called with MiXCR into one record per CDR3 protein. The table shows some 550,000 distinct CDR3 sequences, with about 17% occurring only once. Comments on this clonotype: At one boundary the junction diverges from the germline segment, which might be a read error.

The sequencing here drew on PBMCs from the stem cell graft donor, taken from the stem cell graft. The receptor was derived from a human donor who donated a stem cell graft to a child with acute lymphoblastic leukemia.

As DNA, the CDR3 is TGTGCCAGCAGCCCTAGTCGGACAGGGATTTTGGACTTC. This sequence encodes CASSPSRTGILDF. The V call is TRBV7-7, the J call TRBJ2-5; 8 bases fit TRBD1. From germline, CDR1 is SSHAT and CDR2 FNYEAQ (reference sequence). There are 13 residues in the CDR3.